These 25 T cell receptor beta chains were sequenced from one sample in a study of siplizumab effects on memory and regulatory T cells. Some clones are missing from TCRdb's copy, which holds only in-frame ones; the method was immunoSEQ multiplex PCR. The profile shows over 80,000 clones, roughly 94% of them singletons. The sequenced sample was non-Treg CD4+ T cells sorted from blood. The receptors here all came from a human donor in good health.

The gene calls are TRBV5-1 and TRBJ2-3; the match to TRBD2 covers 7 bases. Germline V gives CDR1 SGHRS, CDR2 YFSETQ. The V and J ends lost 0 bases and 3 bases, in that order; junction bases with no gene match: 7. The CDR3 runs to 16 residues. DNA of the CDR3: TGCGCCAGCAGCTTGGTCGGGGGGTTCGAGACAGATACGCAGTATTTT. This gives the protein CASSLVGGFETDTQYF. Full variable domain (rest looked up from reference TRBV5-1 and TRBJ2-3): KAGVTQTPRYLIKTRGQQVTLSCSPISGHRSVSWYQQTPGQGLQFLFEYFSETQRNKGNFPGRFSGRQFSNSRSEMNVSTLELGDSALYLCASSLVGGFETDTQYFGPGTRLTVL.

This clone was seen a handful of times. CDR3 protein: CAWSLNDIGRPYEQYF. The CDR3 region has the DNA TGTGCCTGGAGTCTGAACGATATAGGGAGGCCCTACGAGCAGTACTTC. This chain joins TRBV30 and TRBJ2-7; a possible D gene is TRBD2 (6 bases). This CDR3 has 16 amino acids. Germline assignment: CDR1 GTSNPN and CDR2 SVGIG (reference sequence). Between the trimmed V and J ends, which lost 2 bases and 2 bases, there was a span of 19 bases.

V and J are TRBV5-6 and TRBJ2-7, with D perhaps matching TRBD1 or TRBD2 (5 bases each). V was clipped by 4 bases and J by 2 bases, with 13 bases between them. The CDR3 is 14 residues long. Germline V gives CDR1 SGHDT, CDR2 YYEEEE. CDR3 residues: CASSRGRGTYEQYF. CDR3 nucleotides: TGTGCCAGCAGCCGGGGCCGAGGCACCTACGAGCAGTACTTC.

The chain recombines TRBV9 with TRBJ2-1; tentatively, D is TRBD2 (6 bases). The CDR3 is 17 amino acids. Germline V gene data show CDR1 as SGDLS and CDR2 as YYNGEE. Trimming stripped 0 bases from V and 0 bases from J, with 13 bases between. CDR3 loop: CASSVAGGTSSYNEQFF. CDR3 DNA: TGTGCCAGCAGCGTAGCGGGCGGGACGAGCTCCTACAATGAGCAGTTCTTC.

This chain's CDR3 is CARGEPETQYF. The CDR3, as DNA: TGTGCTAGAGGGGAGCCGGAGACCCAGTACTTC. The chain is built from TRBV12-5 and TRBJ2-5, with D perhaps being TRBD1 or TRBD2 (5 bases each). V dropped 9 bases and J dropped 5 bases, with 10 bases sitting between them. This CDR3 region has 11 residues. Germline loops: CDR1 LGHNT, CDR2 FRNRAP. The full variable domain, rest sourced from reference TRBV12-5 and TRBJ2-5, is DARVTQTPRHKVTEMGQEVTMRCQPILGHNTVFWYRQTMMQGLELLAYFRNRAPLDDSGMPKDRFSAEMPDATLATLKIQPSEPRDSAVYFCARGEPETQYFGPGTRLLVL.

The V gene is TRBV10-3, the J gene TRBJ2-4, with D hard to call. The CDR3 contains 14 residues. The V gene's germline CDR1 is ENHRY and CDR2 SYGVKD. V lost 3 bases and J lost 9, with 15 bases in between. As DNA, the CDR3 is TGTGCCATCAGTGACCCGGGCGAGGTGGTCATTCAGTACTTC. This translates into CAISDPGEVVIQYF.

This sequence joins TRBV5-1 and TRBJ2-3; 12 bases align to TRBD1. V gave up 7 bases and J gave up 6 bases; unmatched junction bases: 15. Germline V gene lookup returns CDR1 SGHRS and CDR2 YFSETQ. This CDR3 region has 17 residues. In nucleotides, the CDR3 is TGCGCCAGCCGTTCCGAAGAGGGACAGGGGGCATGGGATACGCAGTATTTT. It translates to CASRSEEGQGAWDTQYF.

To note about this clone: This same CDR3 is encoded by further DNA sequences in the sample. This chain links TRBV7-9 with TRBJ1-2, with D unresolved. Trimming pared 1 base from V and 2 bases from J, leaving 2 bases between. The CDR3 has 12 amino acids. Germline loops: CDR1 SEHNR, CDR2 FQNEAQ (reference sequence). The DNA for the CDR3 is TGTGCCAGCAGCTTAGGCAACTATGGCTACACCTTC. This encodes CASSLGNYGYTF.

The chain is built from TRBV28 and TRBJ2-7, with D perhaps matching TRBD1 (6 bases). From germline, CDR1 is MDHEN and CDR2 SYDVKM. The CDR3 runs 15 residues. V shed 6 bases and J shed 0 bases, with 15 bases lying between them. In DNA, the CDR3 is TGTGCCAGCAGCTTCTCGGGACACGACTCCTACGAGCAGTACTTC. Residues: CASSFSGHDSYEQYF.

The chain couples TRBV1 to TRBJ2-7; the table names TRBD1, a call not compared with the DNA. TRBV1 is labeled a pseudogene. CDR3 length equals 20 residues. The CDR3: CTSSQLKRDREREGSYEQYF. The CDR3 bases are TGCACCAGCAGCCAACTTAAAAGGGACAGGGAACGGGAAGGCTCCTACGAGCAGTACTTC.

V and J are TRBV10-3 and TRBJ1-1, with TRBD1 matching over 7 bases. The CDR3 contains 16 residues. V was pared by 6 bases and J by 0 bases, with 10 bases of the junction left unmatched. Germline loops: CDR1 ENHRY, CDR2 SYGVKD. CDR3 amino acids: CAISPSGQRMNTEAFF. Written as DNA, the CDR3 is TGTGCCATCAGCCCCTCGGGACAGAGAATGAACACTGAAGCTTTCTTT.

The CDR3 DNA reads TGCGCCAGCAGCCGCAGCCAGGGCTACGAGCAGTACTTC. This translates into CASSRSQGYEQYF. The chain uses TRBV4-1 and TRBJ2-7; weak D call: TRBD1 (5 bases). CDR1 is MGHRA and CDR2 is YSYEKL in the germline V gene. Trimming left V 4 bases short and J 3 bases short, with 10 bases between. CDR3 length: 13 residues.

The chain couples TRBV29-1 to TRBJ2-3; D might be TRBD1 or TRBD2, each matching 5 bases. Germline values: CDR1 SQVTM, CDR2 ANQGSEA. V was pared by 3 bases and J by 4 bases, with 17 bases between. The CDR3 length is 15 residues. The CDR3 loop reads CSVDLTGRLADTQYF. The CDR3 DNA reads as TGCAGCGTTGATCTAACGGGGCGATTGGCAGATACGCAGTATTTT.

The CDR3 DNA reads as TGTGCCAGCAGTCAGGACCCCCTCGGGTCCTATAATTCACCCCTCCACTTT. It is translated as CASSQDPLGSYNSPLHF. This chain joins TRBV27 and TRBJ1-6; D gene ambiguous. V lost 5 bases to trimming and J lost 1 base, with 15 bases between them. The CDR3 has 17 amino acids. Per the germline V gene, CDR1 is MNHEY and CDR2 is SMNVEV (reference sequence).

This CDR3 reads CASSKTAKLFF. CDR3 in DNA: TGTGCCAGCAGCAAGACAGCTAAACTGTTTTTT. The chain couples TRBV7-6 to TRBJ1-4; a possible D gene is TRBD1 (5 bases). The CDR3 spans 11 residues. V was shortened by 5 bases and J by 11 bases, with 9 bases between the two germline ends. Germline CDR1 and CDR2: SGHVS and FNYEAQ.

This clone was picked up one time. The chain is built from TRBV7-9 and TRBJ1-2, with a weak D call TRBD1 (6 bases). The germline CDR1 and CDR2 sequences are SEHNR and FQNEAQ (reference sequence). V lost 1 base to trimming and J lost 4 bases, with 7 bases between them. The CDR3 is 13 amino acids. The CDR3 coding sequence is TGTGCCAGCAGCTTAGTGGGGGCCTATGGCTACACCTTC. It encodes CASSLVGAYGYTF.

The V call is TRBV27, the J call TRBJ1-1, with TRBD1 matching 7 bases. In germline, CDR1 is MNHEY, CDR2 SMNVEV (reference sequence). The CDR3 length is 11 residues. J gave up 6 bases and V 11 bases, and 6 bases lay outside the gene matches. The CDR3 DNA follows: TGTGCCGTCTACAGGGGACCTGAAGCTTTCTTT. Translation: CAVYRGPEAFF.

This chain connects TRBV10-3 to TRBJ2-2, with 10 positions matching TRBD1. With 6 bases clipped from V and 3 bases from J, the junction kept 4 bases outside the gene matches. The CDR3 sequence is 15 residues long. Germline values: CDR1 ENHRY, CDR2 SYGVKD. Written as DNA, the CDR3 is TGTGCCATCAGCCAGACAGGGGGCTACACCGGGGAGCTGTTTTTT. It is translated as CAISQTGGYTGELFF.

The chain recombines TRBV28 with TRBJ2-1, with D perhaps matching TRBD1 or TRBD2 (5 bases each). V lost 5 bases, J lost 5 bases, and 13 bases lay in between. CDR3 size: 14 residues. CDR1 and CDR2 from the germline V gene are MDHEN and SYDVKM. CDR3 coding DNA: TGTGCCAGCAGTACCCGGGACGATAACAATGAGCAGTTCTTC. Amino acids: CASSTRDDNNEQFF. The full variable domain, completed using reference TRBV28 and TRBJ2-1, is DVKVTQSSRYLVKRTGEKVFLECVQDMDHENMFWYRQDPGLGLRLIYFSYDVKMKEKGDIPEGYSVSREKKERFSLILESASTNQTSMYLCASSTRDDNNEQFFGPGTRLTVL.

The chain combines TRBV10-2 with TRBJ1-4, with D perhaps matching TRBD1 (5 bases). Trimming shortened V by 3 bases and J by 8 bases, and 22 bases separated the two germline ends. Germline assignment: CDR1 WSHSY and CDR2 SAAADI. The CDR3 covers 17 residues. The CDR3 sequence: CASSDPSRGWGVEKLFF. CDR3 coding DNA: TGCGCCAGCAGTGATCCTAGTCGAGGGTGGGGCGTAGAAAAACTGTTTTTT.

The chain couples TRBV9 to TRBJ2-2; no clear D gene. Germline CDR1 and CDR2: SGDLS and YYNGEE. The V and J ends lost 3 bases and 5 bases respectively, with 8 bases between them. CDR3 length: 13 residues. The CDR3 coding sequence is TGTGCCAGCAGCGCCGACATTACCGGGGAGCTGTTTTTT. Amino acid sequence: CASSADITGELFF.

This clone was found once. The CDR3 protein is CASSDGYEQYF. CDR3 bases: TGTGCCAGCAGTGACGGCTACGAGCAGTACTTC. This chain links TRBV6-4 with TRBJ2-7; D unresolved. There are 11 residues in the CDR3. The V end lost 2 bases, the J end lost 3 bases, and 2 bases lay between the germline ends. The V gene's germline CDR1 is MRHNA and CDR2 SNTAGT.

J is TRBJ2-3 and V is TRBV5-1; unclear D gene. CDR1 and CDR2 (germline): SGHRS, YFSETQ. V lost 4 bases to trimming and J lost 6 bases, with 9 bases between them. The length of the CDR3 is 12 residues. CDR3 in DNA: TGCGCCAGCAGCCAAGCCACGGATACGCAGTATTTT. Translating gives CASSQATDTQYF.

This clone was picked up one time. Written as DNA, the CDR3 is TGTGCCAGCAGCGTGACAGCTTATAGCAATCAGCCCCAGCATTTT. Translated: CASSVTAYSNQPQHF. This rearrangement joins TRBV6-1 to TRBJ1-5; a possible D gene is TRBD1 (5 bases). The ends were cut back, 6 bases at V and 0 bases at J, with 12 bases in the middle. CDR1 is MNHNS and CDR2 is SASEGT in the germline V gene. The CDR3 consists of 15 residues.

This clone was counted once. The CDR3, as DNA: TGTGCCAGCAGTTTGTCTGGGGCTCGGGTCGCTGAAGCTTTCTTT. Its translation: CASSLSGARVAEAFF. This chain uses TRBV28 with TRBJ1-1; tentatively, D is TRBD1 (5 bases). CDR3 length: 15 amino acids. Germline CDR1 MDHEN, CDR2 SYDVKM. V dropped 3 bases and J dropped 6 bases, with 17 bases sitting between them.